This TCR beta chain emerged from a study of blood T cell repertoires in COVID-19. Study-level background: Researchers got acute and convalescent COVID-19 samples from the United States, Italy and Spain.

This table comes from immunoSEQ multiplex PCR, and its TCRdb copy is limited to in-frame clones, with some not included. The table includes approximately 480,000 clones, roughly nine tenths detected once. Individuals drawn from approximately 22 US areas were about 18 to 89 years old. Researchers sorted participants into cohorts using their self-reported clinical history. Among Cohort 3 donors, those recovered had two negative PCRs, clearance, or symptom resolution. In germline, CDR1 is SGHTA, CDR2 FQGNSA. V shed 5 bases, J shed 8 bases, and the junction held 6 bases outside the gene matches. This CDR3 contains 15 residues.

This rearrangement joins TRBV7-2 to TRBJ1-6; 10 bases fit TRBD1. The receptor was derived from a woman aged 18-29 years who had recovered from COVID-19. Sequencing was carried out using PBMCs or T cells enriched from blood (not recorded which). In nucleotides, the CDR3 is TGTGCCAGCAGCCCCCCGACAGGGGGCTATTCACCCCTCCACTTT. This translates into CASSPPTGGYSPLHF.